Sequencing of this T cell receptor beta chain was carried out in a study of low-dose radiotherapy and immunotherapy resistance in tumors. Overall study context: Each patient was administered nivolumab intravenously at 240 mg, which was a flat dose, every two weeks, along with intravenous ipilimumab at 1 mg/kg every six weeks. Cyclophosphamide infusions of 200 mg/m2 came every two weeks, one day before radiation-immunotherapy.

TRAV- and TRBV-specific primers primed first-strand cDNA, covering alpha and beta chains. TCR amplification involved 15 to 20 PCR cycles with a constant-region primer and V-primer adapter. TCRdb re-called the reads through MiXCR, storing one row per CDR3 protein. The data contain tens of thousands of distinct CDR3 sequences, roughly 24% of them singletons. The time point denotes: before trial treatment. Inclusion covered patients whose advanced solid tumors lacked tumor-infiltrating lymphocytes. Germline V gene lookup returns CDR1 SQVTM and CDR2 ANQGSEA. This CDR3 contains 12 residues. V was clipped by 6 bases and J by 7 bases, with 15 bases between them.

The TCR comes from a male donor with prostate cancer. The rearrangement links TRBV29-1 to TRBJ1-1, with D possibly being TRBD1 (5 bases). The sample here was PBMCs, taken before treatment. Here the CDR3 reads CSVSEGRIEAFF. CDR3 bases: TGCAGCGTCTCAGAGGGACGGATTGAAGCTTTCTTT.